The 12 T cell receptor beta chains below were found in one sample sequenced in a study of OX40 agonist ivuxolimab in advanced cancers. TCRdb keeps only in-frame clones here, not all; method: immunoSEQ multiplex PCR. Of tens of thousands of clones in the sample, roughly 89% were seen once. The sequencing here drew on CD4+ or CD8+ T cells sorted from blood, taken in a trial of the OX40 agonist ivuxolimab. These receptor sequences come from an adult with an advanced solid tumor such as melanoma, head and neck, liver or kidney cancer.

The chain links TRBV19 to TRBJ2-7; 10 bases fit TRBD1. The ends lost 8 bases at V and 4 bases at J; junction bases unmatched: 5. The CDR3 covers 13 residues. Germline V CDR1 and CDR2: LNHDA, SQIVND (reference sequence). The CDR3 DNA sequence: TGTGCCAGTTCCGGGACAGGGGATTACGAGCAGTACTTC. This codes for CASSGTGDYEQYF.

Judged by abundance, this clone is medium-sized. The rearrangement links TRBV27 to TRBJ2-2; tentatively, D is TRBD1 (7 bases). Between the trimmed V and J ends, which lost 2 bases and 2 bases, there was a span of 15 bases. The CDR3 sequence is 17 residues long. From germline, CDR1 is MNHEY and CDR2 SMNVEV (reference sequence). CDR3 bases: TGTGCCAGCAGTTTAGACCGCGGGACAGCTAACACCGGGGAGCTGTTTTTT. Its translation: CASSLDRGTANTGELFF.

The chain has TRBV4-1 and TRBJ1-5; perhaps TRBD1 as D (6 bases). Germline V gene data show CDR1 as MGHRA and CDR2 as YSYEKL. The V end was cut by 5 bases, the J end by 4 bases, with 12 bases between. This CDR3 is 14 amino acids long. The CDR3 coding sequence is TGCGCCAGCAGCTTCCGACAGGCGAATCAGCCCCAGCATTTT. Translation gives CASSFRQANQPQHF.

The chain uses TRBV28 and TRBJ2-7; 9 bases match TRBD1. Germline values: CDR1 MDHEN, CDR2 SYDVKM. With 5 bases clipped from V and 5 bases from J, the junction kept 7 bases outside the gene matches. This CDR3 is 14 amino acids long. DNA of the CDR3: TGTGCCAGCAGTAGTAGGACAGGGGACCACGAGCAGTACTTC. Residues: CASSSRTGDHEQYF.

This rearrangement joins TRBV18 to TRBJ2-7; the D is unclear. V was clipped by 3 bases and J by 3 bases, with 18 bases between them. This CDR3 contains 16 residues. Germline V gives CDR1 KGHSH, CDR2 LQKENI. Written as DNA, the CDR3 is TGTGCCAGCTCACCCCCCGGCGTAGGTGATTACTACGAGCAGTACTTC. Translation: CASSPPGVGDYYEQYF.

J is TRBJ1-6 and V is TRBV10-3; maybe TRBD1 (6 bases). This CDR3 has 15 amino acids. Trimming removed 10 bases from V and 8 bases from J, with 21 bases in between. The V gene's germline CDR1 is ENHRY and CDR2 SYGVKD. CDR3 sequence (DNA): TGTGCCACCCAACTACCCACAGGGTTTGATTCACCCCTCCACTTT. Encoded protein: CATQLPTGFDSPLHF.

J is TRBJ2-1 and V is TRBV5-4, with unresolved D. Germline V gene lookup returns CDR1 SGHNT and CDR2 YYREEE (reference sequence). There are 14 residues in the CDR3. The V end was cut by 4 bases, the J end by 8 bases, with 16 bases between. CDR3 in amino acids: CASSPEDETHEQFF. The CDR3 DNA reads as TGTGCCAGCAGCCCAGAGGACGAGACTCATGAGCAGTTCTTC.

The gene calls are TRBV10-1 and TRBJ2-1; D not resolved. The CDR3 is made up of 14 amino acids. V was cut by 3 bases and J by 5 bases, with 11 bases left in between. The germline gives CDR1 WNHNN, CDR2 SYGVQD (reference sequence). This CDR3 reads CASSESRIDNEQFF. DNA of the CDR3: TGCGCCAGCAGTGAATCACGAATCGACAATGAGCAGTTCTTC.

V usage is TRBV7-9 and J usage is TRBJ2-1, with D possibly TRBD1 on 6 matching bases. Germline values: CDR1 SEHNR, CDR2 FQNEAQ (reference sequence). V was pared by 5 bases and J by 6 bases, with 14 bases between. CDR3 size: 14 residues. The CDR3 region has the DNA TGTGCCAGCAGCGAAGACAGGCGGGCCAATGAGCAGTTCTTC. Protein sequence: CASSEDRRANEQFF.

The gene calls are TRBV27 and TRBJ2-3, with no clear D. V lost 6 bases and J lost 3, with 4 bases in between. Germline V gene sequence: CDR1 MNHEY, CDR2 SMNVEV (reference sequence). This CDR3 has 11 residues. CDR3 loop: CASSHTDTQYF. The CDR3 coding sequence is TGTGCCAGCAGCCATACAGATACGCAGTATTTT.

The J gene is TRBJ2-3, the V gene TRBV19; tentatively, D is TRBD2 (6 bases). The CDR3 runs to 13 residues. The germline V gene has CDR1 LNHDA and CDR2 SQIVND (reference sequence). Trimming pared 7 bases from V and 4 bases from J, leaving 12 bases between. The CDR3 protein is CASTGSAADTQYF. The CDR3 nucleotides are TGTGCCAGTACCGGGAGCGCGGCAGATACGCAGTATTTT.

The CDR3 DNA sequence: TGCGCCAGCAGTCAATCAGGCGGGATTAGATGCTGCGAGCAGTACTTC. Protein sequence: CASSQSGGIRCCEQYF. V and J are TRBV23-1 and TRBJ2-7; D might be TRBD2 (6 bases). TRBV23-1 is flagged as an ORF with uncertain function. The V end was cut by 0 bases, the J end by 6 bases, with 18 bases between. This CDR3 is 16 amino acids long.